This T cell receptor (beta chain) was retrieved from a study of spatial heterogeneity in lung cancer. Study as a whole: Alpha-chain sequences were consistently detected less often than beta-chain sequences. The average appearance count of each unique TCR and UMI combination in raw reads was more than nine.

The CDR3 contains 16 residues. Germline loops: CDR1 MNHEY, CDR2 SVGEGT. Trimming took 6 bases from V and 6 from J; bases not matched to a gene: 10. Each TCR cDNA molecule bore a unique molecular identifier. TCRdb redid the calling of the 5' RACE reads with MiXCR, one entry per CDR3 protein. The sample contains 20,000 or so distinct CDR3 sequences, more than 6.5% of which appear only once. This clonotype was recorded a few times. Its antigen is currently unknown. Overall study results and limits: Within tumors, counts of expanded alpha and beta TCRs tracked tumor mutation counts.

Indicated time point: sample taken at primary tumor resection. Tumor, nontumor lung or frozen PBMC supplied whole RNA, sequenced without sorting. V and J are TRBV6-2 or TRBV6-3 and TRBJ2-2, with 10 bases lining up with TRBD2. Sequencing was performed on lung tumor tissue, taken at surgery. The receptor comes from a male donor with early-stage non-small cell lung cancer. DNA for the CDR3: TGTGCCAGCAGCCGAACTAGCGGGGTGGGAGCCGGGGAGCTGTTTTTT. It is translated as CASSRTSGVGAGELFF.